Below, 20 T cell receptor beta chains from the same sample are listed, as sequenced in a study of blood T cells in healthy people across ages. A second PCR of 7 to 11 cycles used a sample-barcoded 5' primer and a J-beta primer mix. TCRdb re-called the 5' RACE reads with MiXCR, one entry per CDR3 protein. Of approximately 830,000 distinct CDR3 sequences detected, about 59% appear once; the ten largest clones hold 25% to 35%. Sequenced material: blood. These TCRs come from a man younger than 45 in good health.

The chain employs TRBV18 and TRBJ2-1; a possible D gene is TRBD1 (6 bases). Germline V gives CDR1 KGHSH, CDR2 LQKENI. The CDR3 runs to 19 residues. The ends were cut back, 4 bases at V and 6 bases at J, with 28 bases in the middle. CDR3 loop: CASSQQDSAYFLQGNEQFF. The CDR3 nucleotides read TGTGCCAGCTCACAACAGGATTCCGCCTACTTTCTACAGGGCAATGAGCAGTTCTTC.

This clonotype has a single count. V is TRBV27 and J is TRBJ2-4; 7 bases match TRBD2. Germline loops: CDR1 MNHEY, CDR2 SMNVEV (reference sequence). Germline trimming cut 6 bases from V and 1 base from J; bases unmatched to any gene: 3. The CDR3 sequence is 14 residues long. The CDR3 loop reads CASRSGGAKNIQYF. The CDR3 nucleotides are TGTGCCAGCAGGTCCGGGGGGGCCAAAAACATTCAGTACTTC.

This clonotype was picked up a small number of times. The rearrangement links TRBV4-1 to TRBJ2-5, with a weak D call TRBD1 (5 bases). The V end lost 0 bases, the J end lost 4 bases, and 18 bases lay between the germline ends. This CDR3 spans 17 amino acids. CDR1 and CDR2 (germline): MGHRA, YSYEKL. The CDR3 bases are TGCGCCAGCAGCCAAGATCTACAGACAGCGACGCGAGAGACCCAGTACTTC. The encoded protein is CASSQDLQTATRETQYF.

The chain combines TRBV20-1 with TRBJ2-4; D not resolved. Germline V gene data show CDR1 as DFQATT and CDR2 as SNEGSKA (reference sequence). This CDR3 is 12 amino acids long. The V and J ends lost 3 bases and 3 bases respectively, with 6 bases between them. Here the CDR3 DNA reads TGCAGTGCTAGTTTGGGCAAAAACATTCAGTACTTC. Its translation is CSASLGKNIQYF.

This clonotype was counted a single time. The chain recombines TRBV12-3 or TRBV12-4 with TRBJ2-3; D unclear. V gave up 6 bases and J gave up 0 bases, with 13 bases separating them. The CDR3 length is 15 residues. The chain's CDR3 is CASSHTATSTDTQYF. CDR3 coding DNA: TGTGCCAGCAGCCATACAGCGACTAGCACAGATACGCAGTATTTT.

This chain links TRBV3-1 with TRBJ2-1; perhaps D is TRBD1 or TRBD2 (5 bases each). Germline CDR1 is LGHDT and CDR2 is YNNKEL (reference sequence). The CDR3 runs 14 residues. Trimming cost V 10 bases and J 1 base, with 14 bases left between them. DNA for the CDR3: TGTGCCACGGGGCCCACTAGGTCCTACAATGAGCAGTTCTTC. Translating gives CATGPTRSYNEQFF.

This clonotype was observed a handful of times. The rearrangement joins TRBV7-9 to TRBJ1-1, with 7 bases matching TRBD1. From germline, CDR1 is SEHNR and CDR2 FQNEAQ (reference sequence). The CDR3 contains 15 residues. The trim removed 7 bases at V and 1 base at J, leaving 9 bases unmatched. CDR3 in amino acids: CASNPPTGRNTEAFF. CDR3 nucleotides: TGTGCCAGCAACCCTCCGACAGGGAGGAACACTGAAGCTTTCTTT.

This clonotype was counted a few times. This chain links TRBV9 with TRBJ2-7, with TRBD1 matching 9 bases. With V trimmed by 3 bases and J by 5 bases, 18 bases remained unmatched. Germline-derived CDR1 and CDR2 are SGDLS and YYNGEE. The CDR3 covers 18 residues. CDR3 bases: TGTGCCAGCAGCGCTAGCTCGGGACAGGGTCATTCACGTGACGAGCAGTACTTC. This gives the protein CASSASSGQGHSRDEQYF.

This chain links TRBV6-1 with TRBJ2-3, with D unclear. Germline lookup yields CDR1 MNHNS and CDR2 SASEGT. V shed 1 base and J shed 4 bases, with 9 bases lying between them. The CDR3 spans 14 residues. For the CDR3, the DNA is TGTGCCAGCAGTGAAGTGGGCAAATCAGATACGCAGTATTTT. It is translated as CASSEVGKSDTQYF.

This chain joins TRBV18 and TRBJ2-3; 9 bases align to TRBD1. The CDR3 consists of 13 residues. With 5 bases clipped from V and 6 bases from J, the junction kept 3 bases outside the gene matches. Per the germline V gene, CDR1 is KGHSH and CDR2 is LQKENI. CDR3 loop: CASSTTGGDTQYF. Written as DNA, the CDR3 is TGTGCCAGCTCAACGACAGGGGGTGATACGCAGTATTTT.

V and J are TRBV7-9 and TRBJ1-5, with a weak D call TRBD1 (5 bases). With 5 bases removed from V and 2 bases from J, the gap between germline ends came to 16 bases. Germline CDR1 is SEHNR and CDR2 is FQNEAQ (reference sequence). The CDR3 extends over 16 amino acids. The CDR3 region has the DNA TGTGCCAGCAGCCCTCGGGGAGGGGAAGGCAATCAGCCCCAGCATTTT. It yields the protein CASSPRGGEGNQPQHF.

The sample holds one count of this clonotype. In nucleotides, the CDR3 is TGCAGTGCTAGAGGACAGGGGGGTCGAACTAACTATGGCTACACCTTC. Translation: CSARGQGGRTNYGYTF. J is TRBJ1-2 and V is TRBV20-1, with TRBD1 matching 9 bases. The CDR3 runs 16 residues. From germline, CDR1 is DFQATT and CDR2 SNEGSKA (reference sequence). The V gene end was trimmed by 1 base and the J gene end by 0 bases; junction bases not matched to a gene: 6.

The rearrangement uses TRBV12-3 or TRBV12-4 and TRBJ2-2; D might be TRBD2 (6 bases). CDR3 length: 17 amino acids. Trimming left V 3 bases short and J 4 bases short, with 18 bases between. Here the CDR3 reads CASSFSERRGGTGELFF. Here the CDR3 DNA reads TGTGCCAGCAGTTTCTCAGAAAGGAGGGGCGGCACCGGGGAGCTGTTTTTT.

This clonotype was seen a handful of times. V is TRBV7-9 and J is TRBJ2-3, with D unclear. CDR1 is SEHNR, CDR2 FQNEAQ, per germline (reference sequence). V lost 1 base and J 5 bases, leaving 4 bases between the germline ends. This CDR3 spans 12 amino acids. The CDR3 nucleotides read TGTGCCAGCAGCTTAGTCCGAGATACGCAGTATTTT. Protein sequence: CASSLVRDTQYF.

The chain has TRBV20-1 and TRBJ2-1; 12 positions agree with TRBD2. V lost 6 bases to trimming and J lost 0 bases; unmatched junction nucleotides: 6. Germline V lookup: CDR1 DFQATT, CDR2 SNEGSKA (reference sequence). The CDR3 runs 16 residues. This CDR3 reads CSAPLAGGSSYNEQFF. DNA for the CDR3: TGCAGTGCCCCTCTAGCGGGGGGGAGCTCCTACAATGAGCAGTTCTTC.

The chain has TRBV5-1 and TRBJ2-3, with D perhaps TRBD1 (6 bases). CDR1 and CDR2 (germline): SGHRS, YFSETQ. The CDR3 has 13 residues. Deletions cut 4 bases from V and 4 bases from J, with 10 bases between. This CDR3 is CASSPTGSDTQYF. The CDR3 DNA is TGCGCCAGCAGCCCAACAGGGTCAGATACGCAGTATTTT.

The chain is built from TRBV29-1 and TRBJ1-5, with TRBD1 identical over 8 bases. The CDR3 covers 14 residues. The germline V gene has CDR1 SQVTM and CDR2 ANQGSEA. Trimming took 6 bases from V and 11 from J; bases not matched to a gene: 15. CDR3 region: CSVAGTGPEGTQHF. In DNA form, the CDR3 reads TGCAGCGTCGCCGGGACAGGCCCCGAAGGGACCCAGCATTTT.

Note on this clonotype: With a much larger clone just one base away, this may be a read error. The chain has TRBV4-2 and TRBJ2-1; TRBD2 aligns across 9 bases. The J call may be wrong; the DNA end is better matched by TRBJ2-7. The CDR3 consists of 17 residues. CDR1 is LGHNA and CDR2 is YNFKEQ in the germline V gene. The CDR3 protein is CASSQENSGGIYNEQYF. CDR3 nucleotide sequence: TGTGCCAGCAGCCAAGAGAATAGCGGGGGTATATACAATGAGCAGTACTTC.

V gene TRBV29-1 combines with J gene TRBJ1-1; D might be TRBD1 (6 bases). V lost 1 base, J lost 5 bases, and 8 bases lay in between. This CDR3 is built from 12 residues. The V gene's germline CDR1 is SQVTM and CDR2 ANQGSEA. The CDR3: CSVEGRGTEAFF. CDR3 nucleotide sequence: TGCAGCGTTGAAGGGAGGGGGACTGAAGCTTTCTTT.

The chain recombines TRBV7-6 with TRBJ2-3, with D possibly TRBD1 on 5 matching bases. Germline lookup yields CDR1 SGHVS and CDR2 FNYEAQ. This CDR3 has 16 amino acids. The V and J ends lost 5 bases and 4 bases respectively, with 19 bases between them. The CDR3 loop reads CASSPGHVLRSDTQYF. The DNA for the CDR3 is TGTGCCAGCAGCCCCGGACACGTTCTACGTTCAGATACGCAGTATTTT.